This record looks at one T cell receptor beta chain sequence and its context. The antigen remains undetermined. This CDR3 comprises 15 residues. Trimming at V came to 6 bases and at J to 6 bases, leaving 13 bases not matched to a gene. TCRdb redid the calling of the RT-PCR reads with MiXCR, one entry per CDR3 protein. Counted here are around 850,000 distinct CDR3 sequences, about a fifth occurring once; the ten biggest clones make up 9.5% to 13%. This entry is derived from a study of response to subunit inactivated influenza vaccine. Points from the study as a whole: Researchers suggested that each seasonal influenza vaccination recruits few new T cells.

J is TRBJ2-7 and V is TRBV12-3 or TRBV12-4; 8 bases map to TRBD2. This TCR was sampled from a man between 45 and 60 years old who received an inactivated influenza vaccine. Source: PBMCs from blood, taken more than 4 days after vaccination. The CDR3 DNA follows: TGTGCCAGCAGCAACAGCGGGAGCTTGGGGAGCGAGCAGTACTTC. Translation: CASSNSGSLGSEQYF.